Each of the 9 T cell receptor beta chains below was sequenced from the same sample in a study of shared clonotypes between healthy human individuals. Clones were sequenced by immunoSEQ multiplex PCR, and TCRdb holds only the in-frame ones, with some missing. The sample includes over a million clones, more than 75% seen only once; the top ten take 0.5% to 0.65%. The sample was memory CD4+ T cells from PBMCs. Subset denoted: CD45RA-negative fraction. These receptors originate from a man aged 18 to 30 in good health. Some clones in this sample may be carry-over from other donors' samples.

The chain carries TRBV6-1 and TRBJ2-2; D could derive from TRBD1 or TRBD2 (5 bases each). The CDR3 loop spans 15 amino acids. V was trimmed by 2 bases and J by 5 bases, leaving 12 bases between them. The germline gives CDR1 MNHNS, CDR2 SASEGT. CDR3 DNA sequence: TGTGCCAGCAGTGAAAGGAGACAGCGGACCGGGGAGCTGTTTTTT. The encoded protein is CASSERRQRTGELFF.

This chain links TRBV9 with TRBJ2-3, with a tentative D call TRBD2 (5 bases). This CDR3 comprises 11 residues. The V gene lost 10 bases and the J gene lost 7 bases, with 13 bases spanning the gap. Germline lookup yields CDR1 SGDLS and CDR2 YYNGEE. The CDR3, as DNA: TGTGCCTCCGCTAGCAGTTATACGCAGTATTTT. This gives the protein CASASSYTQYF. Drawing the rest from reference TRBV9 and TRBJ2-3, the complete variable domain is DSGVTQTPKHLITATGQRVTLRCSPRSGDLSVYWYQQSLDQGLQFLIQYYNGEERAKGNILERFSAQQFPDLHSELNLSSLELGDSALYFCASASSYTQYFGPGTRLTVL.

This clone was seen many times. CDR3 protein: CASTLTSSTGELFF. For the CDR3, the DNA is TGTGCCAGCACCTTAACTAGCAGCACCGGGGAGCTGTTTTTT. The chain uses TRBV6-5 and TRBJ2-2; a possible D gene is TRBD2 (6 bases). CDR3 length equals 14 residues. In germline, CDR1 is MNHEY, CDR2 SVGAGI. Trimming shortened V by 7 bases and J by 4 bases, and 13 bases separated the two germline ends.

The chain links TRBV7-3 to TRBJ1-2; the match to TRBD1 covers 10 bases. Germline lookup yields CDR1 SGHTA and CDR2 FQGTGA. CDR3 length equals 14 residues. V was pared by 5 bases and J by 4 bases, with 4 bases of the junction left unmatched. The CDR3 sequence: CASSPTGGGYGYTF. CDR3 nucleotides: TGTGCCAGCAGCCCGACAGGGGGCGGCTATGGCTACACCTTC.

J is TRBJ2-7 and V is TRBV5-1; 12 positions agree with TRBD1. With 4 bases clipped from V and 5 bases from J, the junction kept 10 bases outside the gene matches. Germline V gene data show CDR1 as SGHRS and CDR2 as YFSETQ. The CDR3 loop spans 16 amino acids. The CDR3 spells CASSASGTGGVDEQYF. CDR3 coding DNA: TGCGCCAGCAGCGCTTCCGGGACAGGGGGCGTCGACGAGCAGTACTTC.

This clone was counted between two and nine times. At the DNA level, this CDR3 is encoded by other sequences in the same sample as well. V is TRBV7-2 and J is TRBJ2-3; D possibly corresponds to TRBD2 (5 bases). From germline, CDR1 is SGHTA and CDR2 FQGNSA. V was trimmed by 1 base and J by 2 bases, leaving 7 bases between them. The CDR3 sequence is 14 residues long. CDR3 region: CASSLGLATDTQYF. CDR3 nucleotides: TGTGCCAGCAGCTTAGGCCTAGCCACAGATACGCAGTATTTT. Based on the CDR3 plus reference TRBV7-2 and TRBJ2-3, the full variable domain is GAGVSQSPSNKVTEKGKDVELRCDPISGHTALYWYRQSLGQGLEFLIYFQGNSAPDKSGLPSDRFSAERTGGSVSTLTIQRTQQEDSAVYLCASSLGLATDTQYFGPGTRLTVL.

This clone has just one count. CDR3 nucleotide sequence: TGTGCCAGCAGTCGAGGGACAGGGATTCCCTACGAGCAGTACTTC. Its protein product is CASSRGTGIPYEQYF. The V call is TRBV7-9, the J call TRBJ2-7; 9 bases align to TRBD1. Germline V gene sequence: CDR1 SEHNR, CDR2 FQNEAQ (reference sequence). The ends lost 6 bases at V and 2 bases at J; junction bases unmatched: 8. CDR3 length equals 15 residues.

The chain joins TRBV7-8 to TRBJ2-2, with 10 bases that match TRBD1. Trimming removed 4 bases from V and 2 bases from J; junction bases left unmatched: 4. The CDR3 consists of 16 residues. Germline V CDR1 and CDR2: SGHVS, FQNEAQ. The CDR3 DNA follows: TGTGCCAGCAGCTCCCGGACAGGGGGAAACACCGGGGAGCTGTTTTTT. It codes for CASSSRTGGNTGELFF.

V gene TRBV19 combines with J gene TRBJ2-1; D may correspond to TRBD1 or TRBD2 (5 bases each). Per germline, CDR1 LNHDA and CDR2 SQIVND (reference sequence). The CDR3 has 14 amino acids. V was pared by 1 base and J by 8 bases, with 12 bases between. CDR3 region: CASSIGGRVDEQFF. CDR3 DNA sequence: TGTGCCAGTAGTATAGGGGGACGGGTGGATGAGCAGTTCTTC.